The 27 T cell receptor beta chains reported below all come from one sample, sequenced in a study of blood T cell repertoires in COVID-19. Measured with immunoSEQ multiplex PCR; TCRdb has only the in-frame clones, and not every one. Found here are fewer than 200,000 clones, 82% of them singletons; the top ten hold roughly 8.1%. Material: peripheral blood. All receptors derive from a woman aged 65 to 85 with acute or convalescent COVID-19.

The chain uses TRBV19 and TRBJ2-5, with D perhaps matching TRBD2 (5 bases). Germline V gene lookup returns CDR1 LNHDA and CDR2 SQIVND (reference sequence). The CDR3 loop spans 11 amino acids. Trimming left V 7 bases short and J 3 bases short, with 6 bases between. CDR3 in amino acids: CASIGEETQYF. The CDR3 coding sequence is TGTGCCAGTATCGGGGAAGAGACCCAGTACTTC.

The rearrangement joins TRBV6-4 to TRBJ2-2; D might be TRBD1 (6 bases). The CDR3 extends over 13 amino acids. Germline CDR1 MRHNA, CDR2 SNTAGT. V was shortened by 8 bases and J by 0 bases, with 7 bases between the two germline ends. The DNA for the CDR3 is TGTGCCAGCGGACAGACGAACACCGGGGAGCTGTTTTTT. This sequence encodes CASGQTNTGELFF.

V usage is TRBV19 and J usage is TRBJ2-1; TRBD2 matches at 8 bases. CDR1 is LNHDA and CDR2 is SQIVND in the germline V gene (reference sequence). V shed 8 bases, J shed 0 bases, and the junction held 9 bases outside the gene matches. The length of the CDR3 is 16 residues. The CDR3 is CASVPGSGGSYNEQFF. The CDR3 bases are TGTGCCAGTGTACCGGGGAGCGGGGGCTCCTACAATGAGCAGTTCTTC.

V and J are TRBV6-2 or TRBV6-3 and TRBJ2-1; TRBD2 matches 7 bases. The CDR3 is 13 residues long. J gave up 2 bases and V 5 bases, and 0 bases lay outside the gene matches. The germline V gene encodes CDR1 MNHEY and CDR2 SVGEGT. CDR3 region: CASSGGAYNEQFF. CDR3 nucleotides: TGTGCCAGCAGTGGGGGGGCCTACAATGAGCAGTTCTTC.

V is TRBV29-1 and J is TRBJ1-4, with D unresolved. The V gene lost 4 bases and the J gene lost 8 bases, with 8 bases spanning the gap. Germline V CDR1 and CDR2: SQVTM, ANQGSEA. CDR3 length equals 11 residues. In nucleotides, the CDR3 is TGCAGCGTTGGACTCGGGGAAAAACTGTTTTTT. Translated, it gives CSVGLGEKLFF.

CDR3 DNA: TGCGCCAGCATTCAGGGGGCCTACGAGCAGTACTTC. Residues: CASIQGAYEQYF. This chain connects TRBV10-1 to TRBJ2-7, with TRBD1 matching over 7 bases. V lost 7 bases, J lost 2 bases, and 2 bases stayed unmatched. Germline V gives CDR1 WNHNN, CDR2 SYGVQD (reference sequence). This CDR3 is 12 amino acids long.

This sequence joins TRBV2 and TRBJ2-3; 7 bases agree with TRBD2. With V trimmed by 5 bases and J by 10 bases, 9 bases remained unmatched. Germline V gene sequence: CDR1 SNHLY, CDR2 FYNNEI. CDR3 length equals 13 residues. The CDR3 loop is CASSRVSGDPQYF. The CDR3 DNA reads TGTGCCAGCAGTAGAGTCAGCGGGGATCCGCAGTATTTT.

The chain links TRBV30 to TRBJ1-1; D is unresolved. Germline V gene data show CDR1 as GTSNPN and CDR2 as SVGIG (reference sequence). The CDR3 runs to 12 residues. The V and J ends lost 4 bases and 4 bases respectively, with 10 bases between them. CDR3 nucleotide sequence: TGTGCCTGGACCCCAGGAATCACTGAAGCTTTCTTT. It codes for CAWTPGITEAFF.

The chain recombines TRBV14 with TRBJ2-2, with 10 bases lining up with TRBD1. The CDR3 extends over 16 amino acids. V was clipped by 4 bases and J by 4 bases; unmatched bases: 6. Germline V lookup: CDR1 SGHDN, CDR2 FVKESK. CDR3 DNA: TGTGCCAGCAGCCGACCGGGACAGGGGTTCACCGGGGAGCTGTTTTTT. Translating it yields CASSRPGQGFTGELFF.

V usage is TRBV4-3 and J usage is TRBJ2-1, with D maybe TRBD2 (5 bases). V lost 3 bases, J lost 3 bases, and 15 bases lay in between. The CDR3 spans 16 residues. Germline V lookup: CDR1 LGHNA, CDR2 YSLEER. CDR3 protein: CASSHYADSLYNEQFF. The CDR3 DNA reads TGCGCCAGCAGCCACTACGCGGACTCGCTCTACAATGAGCAGTTCTTC.

There are a few counts of this clone. The rearrangement links TRBV4-1 to TRBJ1-5, with 9 bases that match TRBD1. Trimming at V came to 0 bases and at J to 4 bases, leaving 4 bases not matched to a gene. The germline gives CDR1 MGHRA, CDR2 YSYEKL. The CDR3 contains 16 residues. The CDR3 is CASSQEGTGINQPQHF. DNA for the CDR3: TGCGCCAGCAGCCAAGAAGGGACAGGGATAAATCAGCCCCAGCATTTT.

The chain links TRBV7-3 to TRBJ2-7; 7 nucleotides align to TRBD1. The CDR3 runs 14 residues. CDR1 SGHTA and CDR2 FQGTGA come from the germline V gene. J gave up 1 base and V 5 bases, and 5 bases lay outside the gene matches. This chain's CDR3 is CASSLDRNSYEQYF. CDR3 sequence (DNA): TGTGCCAGCAGCCTGGACAGGAATTCCTACGAGCAGTACTTC.

The chain has TRBV28 and TRBJ2-5; the match to TRBD1 covers 10 bases. CDR1 MDHEN and CDR2 SYDVKM come from the germline V gene. The CDR3 runs to 16 residues. V shed 7 bases, J shed 2 bases, and the junction held 10 bases outside the gene matches. As DNA, the CDR3 is TGTGCCAGCACCTCCCCGGCGGGACAGGGGCAAGAGACCCAGTACTTC. It translates to CASTSPAGQGQETQYF.

The chain combines TRBV9 with TRBJ1-5; D is perhaps TRBD1 (5 bases). V was shortened by 0 bases and J by 6 bases, with 13 bases between the two germline ends. This CDR3 spans 15 amino acids. Per germline, CDR1 SGDLS and CDR2 YYNGEE. The DNA for the CDR3 is TGTGCCAGCAGCGTAGGGGCAGGGAGGGGTCAGCCCCAGCATTTT. It yields the protein CASSVGAGRGQPQHF.

The chain recombines TRBV5-1 with TRBJ2-7; TRBD1 might be the D (5 bases). The germline V and J ends were trimmed by 0 bases and 3 bases, with 10 bases remaining between them. Per germline, CDR1 SGHRS and CDR2 YFSETQ. The CDR3 sequence is 14 residues long. CDR3 protein: CASSLDGQLYEQYF. In DNA, the CDR3 is TGCGCCAGCAGCTTGGACGGACAACTCTACGAGCAGTACTTC.

The chain links TRBV5-8 to TRBJ2-3; D is unclear. V shed 10 bases and J shed 11 bases, with 17 bases lying between them. The CDR3 covers 11 residues. Looked up from germline, CDR1 is SGHTS and CDR2 is YDEGEE. CDR3 coding DNA: TGTGCCGCCGGTTCTGCGGCGAAGCAGTATTTT. This sequence encodes CAAGSAAKQYF.

The chain has TRBV27 and TRBJ2-1; tentative D call: TRBD2 (5 bases). Germline CDR1 MNHEY, CDR2 SMNVEV (reference sequence). The CDR3 runs to 16 residues. V lost 2 bases and J 0 bases, leaving 11 bases between the germline ends. CDR3 DNA sequence: TGTGCCAGCAGTTTAGAGTTAGGGAGCTCCTACAATGAGCAGTTCTTC. Protein sequence: CASSLELGSSYNEQFF.

CDR3 DNA sequence: TGCGCCAGCAGCCAAGTCGCGGGGGACAATGAGCAGTTCTTC. Encoded protein: CASSQVAGDNEQFF. V is TRBV4-1 and J is TRBJ2-1; 7 nucleotides match TRBD2. V lost 1 base and J lost 5; bases outside the gene matches: 2. Germline V CDR1 and CDR2: MGHRA, YSYEKL. The CDR3 length is 14 residues.

The V call is TRBV6-1, the J call TRBJ2-1, with 8 bases matching TRBD2. The germline gives CDR1 MNHNS, CDR2 SASEGT. The CDR3 totals 16 residues. V lost 4 bases to trimming and J lost 4 bases; unmatched junction nucleotides: 9. Here the CDR3 reads CASSVTGTSGYNEQFF. The CDR3 nucleotides are TGTGCCAGCAGTGTGACCGGGACTAGTGGGTACAATGAGCAGTTCTTC.

CDR3 nucleotide sequence: TGTGCCAGCAGTCCCTATGGAGAGACCCAGTACTTC. It encodes CASSPYGETQYF. The rearrangement uses TRBV12-3 or TRBV12-4 and TRBJ2-5; no clear D gene. This CDR3 is 12 amino acids long. V was cut by 5 bases and J by 4 bases, with 8 bases left in between.

The chain uses TRBV10-3 and TRBJ1-2, with 7 bases lining up with TRBD1. This CDR3 comprises 16 residues. CDR1 is ENHRY and CDR2 is SYGVKD in the germline V gene. J was trimmed by 8 bases and V by 0 bases; bases with no gene match: 12. DNA for the CDR3: TGTGCCATCAGTGAGTCGGTGACAGGGAGGTCGCAGGGCTACACCTTC. This sequence encodes CAISESVTGRSQGYTF.

The chain links TRBV5-6 to TRBJ1-2, with a possible D match to TRBD1 (5 bases). Germline V gene sequence: CDR1 SGHDT, CDR2 YYEEEE. V was cut by 2 bases and J by 4 bases, with 15 bases left in between. CDR3 length: 15 amino acids. CDR3: CASSFRQSPLYGYTF. In DNA form, the CDR3 reads TGTGCCAGCAGCTTCCGACAGTCTCCCCTCTATGGCTACACCTTC. Based on the CDR3 plus reference TRBV5-6 and TRBJ1-2, the full variable domain is DAGVTQSPTHLIKTRGQQVTLRCSPKSGHDTVSWYQQALGQGPQFIFQYYEEEERQRGNFPDRFSGHQFPNYSSELNVNALLLGDSALYLCASSFRQSPLYGYTFGSGTRLTVV.

The CDR3 loop is CAFLPVDRGDYGYTF. In nucleotides, the CDR3 is TGTGCCTTCCTGCCGGTCGACAGGGGGGACTATGGCTACACCTTC. The chain uses TRBV30 and TRBJ1-2; TRBD1 matches 9 bases. The CDR3 loop spans 15 amino acids. Germline CDR1 reads GTSNPN; CDR2 reads SVGIG (reference sequence). After removal of 7 bases from V and 3 bases from J, the junction contained 12 bases not matched to a gene.

The CDR3 sequence: CASSLDRASTDTQYF. The CDR3 region has the DNA TGTGCCAGCAGCCTGGACAGGGCCAGCACAGATACGCAGTATTTT. V gene TRBV13 combines with J gene TRBJ2-3; 8 nucleotides align to TRBD1. The germline CDR1 and CDR2 sequences are PRHDT and FYEKMQ (reference sequence). Trimming took 5 bases from V and 0 from J; bases not matched to a gene: 4. The CDR3 consists of 15 residues.

This clone appeared a single time. The chain has TRBV7-2 and TRBJ2-7; possibly TRBD2 for D (5 bases). CDR1 and CDR2 (germline): SGHTA, FQGNSA. V lost 2 bases and J 8 bases, leaving 7 bases between the germline ends. CDR3 length: 11 amino acids. CDR3 nucleotides: TGTGCCAGCAGCTTACGGGGTCAGCAGTACTTC. As protein: CASSLRGQQYF.

V gene TRBV29-1 combines with J gene TRBJ1-1; D call uncertain. V was clipped by 4 bases and J by 3 bases, with 9 bases between them. This CDR3 is 12 amino acids long. Germline loops: CDR1 SQVTM, CDR2 ANQGSEA. CDR3 nucleotides: TGCAGCGTTGTTCCCGGGGACACTGAAGCTTTCTTT. Translation gives CSVVPGDTEAFF.

The chain carries TRBV7-2 and TRBJ2-1; possibly TRBD2 for D (6 bases). CDR3 length equals 15 residues. The V gene lost 1 base and the J gene lost 8 bases, with 15 bases spanning the gap. The germline CDR1 and CDR2 sequences are SGHTA and FQGNSA. CDR3 bases: TGTGCCAGCAGCTTAGGGGACGGGGGATTGTATGAGCAGTTCTTC. Protein product: CASSLGDGGLYEQFF.